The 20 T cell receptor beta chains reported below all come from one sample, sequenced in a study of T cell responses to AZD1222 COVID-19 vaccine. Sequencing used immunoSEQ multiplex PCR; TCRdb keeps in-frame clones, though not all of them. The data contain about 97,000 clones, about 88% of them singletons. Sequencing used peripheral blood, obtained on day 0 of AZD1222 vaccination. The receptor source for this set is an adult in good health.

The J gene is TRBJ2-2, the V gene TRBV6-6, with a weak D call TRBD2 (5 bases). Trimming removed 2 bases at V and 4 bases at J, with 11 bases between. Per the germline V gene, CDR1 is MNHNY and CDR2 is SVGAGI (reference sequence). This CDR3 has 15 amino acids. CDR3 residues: CASSYARLPTGELFF. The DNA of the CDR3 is TGTGCCAGCAGTTACGCGAGACTACCCACCGGGGAGCTGTTTTTT.

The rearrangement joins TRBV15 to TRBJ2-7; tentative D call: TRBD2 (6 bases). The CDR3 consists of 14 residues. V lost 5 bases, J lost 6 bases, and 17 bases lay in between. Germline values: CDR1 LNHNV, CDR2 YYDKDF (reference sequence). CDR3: CATSSLLAGIEQYF. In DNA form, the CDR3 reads TGTGCCACCAGCTCCCTACTTGCGGGAATCGAGCAGTACTTC.

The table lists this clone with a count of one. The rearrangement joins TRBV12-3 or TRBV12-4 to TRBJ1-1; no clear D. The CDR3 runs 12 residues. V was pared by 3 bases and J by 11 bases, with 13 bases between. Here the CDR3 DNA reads TGTGCCAGCAGTTTTGTGGAGGGTGATGCTTTCTTT. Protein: CASSFVEGDAFF.

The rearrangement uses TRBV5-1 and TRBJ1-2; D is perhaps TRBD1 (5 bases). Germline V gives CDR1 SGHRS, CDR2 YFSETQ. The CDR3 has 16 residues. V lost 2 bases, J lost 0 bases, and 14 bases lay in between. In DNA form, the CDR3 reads TGCGCCAGCAGCTTACCAGGGCCTCCTTCTAACTATGGCTACACCTTC. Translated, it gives CASSLPGPPSNYGYTF.

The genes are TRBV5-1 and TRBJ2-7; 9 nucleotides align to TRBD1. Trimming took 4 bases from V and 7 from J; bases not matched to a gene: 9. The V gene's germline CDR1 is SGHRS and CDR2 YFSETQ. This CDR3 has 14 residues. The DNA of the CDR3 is TGCGCCAGCAGCGGGGGGACAGGGCTTCGGGAGCAGTACTTC. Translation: CASSGGTGLREQYF.

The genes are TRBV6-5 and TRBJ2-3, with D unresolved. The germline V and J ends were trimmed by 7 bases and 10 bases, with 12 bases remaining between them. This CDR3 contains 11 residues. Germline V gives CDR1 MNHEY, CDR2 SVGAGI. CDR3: CASKKLAAQYF. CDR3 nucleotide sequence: TGTGCCAGCAAAAAACTCGCGGCGCAGTATTTT.

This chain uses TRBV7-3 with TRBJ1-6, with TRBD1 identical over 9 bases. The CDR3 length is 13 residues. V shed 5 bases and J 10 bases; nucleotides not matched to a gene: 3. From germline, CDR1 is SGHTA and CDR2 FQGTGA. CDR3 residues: CASSQDRGSPLHF. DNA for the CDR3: TGTGCCAGCAGCCAGGACAGGGGCTCACCCCTCCACTTT. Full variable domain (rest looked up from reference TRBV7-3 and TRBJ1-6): GAGVSQTPSNKVTEKGKYVELRCDPISGHTALYWYRQSLGQGPEFLIYFQGTGAADDSGLPNDRFFAVRPEGSVSTLKIQRTERGDSAVYLCASSQDRGSPLHFGNGTRLTVT.

Here the CDR3 reads CASAPPGTPNQPQHF. CDR3 bases: TGTGCTAGTGCTCCCCCGGGGACACCCAATCAGCCCCAGCATTTT. The genes are TRBV12-5 and TRBJ1-5, with TRBD1 as a possible D gene (6 bases). V dropped 7 bases and J dropped 3 bases, with 16 bases sitting between them. Per the germline V gene, CDR1 is LGHNT and CDR2 is FRNRAP. This CDR3 is 15 amino acids long.

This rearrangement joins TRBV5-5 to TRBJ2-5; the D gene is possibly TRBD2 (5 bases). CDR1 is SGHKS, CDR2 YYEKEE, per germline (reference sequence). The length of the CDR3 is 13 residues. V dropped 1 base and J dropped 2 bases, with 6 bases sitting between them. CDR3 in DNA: TGTGCCAGCAGCTTGAGAGGGCAAGAGACCCAGTACTTC. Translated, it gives CASSLRGQETQYF.

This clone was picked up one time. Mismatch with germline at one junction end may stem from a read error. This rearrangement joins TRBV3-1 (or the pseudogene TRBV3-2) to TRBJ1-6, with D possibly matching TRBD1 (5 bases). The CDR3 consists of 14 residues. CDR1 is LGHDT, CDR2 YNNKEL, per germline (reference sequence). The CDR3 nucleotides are TGTGTCAGCACTGGTGGCAGGGTGAGTTCACCCCTCCACTTT. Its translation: CVSTGGRVSSPLHF.

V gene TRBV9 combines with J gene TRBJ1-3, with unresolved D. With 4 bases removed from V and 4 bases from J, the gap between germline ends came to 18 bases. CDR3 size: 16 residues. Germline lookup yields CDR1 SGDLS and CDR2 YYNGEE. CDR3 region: CASSPRGNVGGNTIYF. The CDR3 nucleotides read TGTGCCAGCAGCCCTAGAGGGAACGTGGGGGGAAACACCATATATTTT. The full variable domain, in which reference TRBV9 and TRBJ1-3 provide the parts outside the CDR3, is DSGVTQTPKHLITATGQRVTLRCSPRSGDLSVYWYQQSLDQGLQFLIQYYNGEERAKGNILERFSAQQFPDLHSELNLSSLELGDSALYFCASSPRGNVGGNTIYFGEGSWLTVV.

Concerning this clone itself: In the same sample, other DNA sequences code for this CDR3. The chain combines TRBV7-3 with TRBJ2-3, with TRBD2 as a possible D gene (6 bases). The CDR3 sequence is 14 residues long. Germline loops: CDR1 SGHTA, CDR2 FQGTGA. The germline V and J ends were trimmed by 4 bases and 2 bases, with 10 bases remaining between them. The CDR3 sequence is CASSSGLFTDTQYF. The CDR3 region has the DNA TGTGCCAGCAGCTCCGGACTATTCACAGATACGCAGTATTTT.

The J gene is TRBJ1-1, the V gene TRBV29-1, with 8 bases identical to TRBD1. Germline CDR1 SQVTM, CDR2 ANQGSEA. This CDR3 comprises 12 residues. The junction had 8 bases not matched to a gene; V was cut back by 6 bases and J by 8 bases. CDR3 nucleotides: TGCAGCGTGACAATGGGGACAGGAGAAGCTTTCTTT. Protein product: CSVTMGTGEAFF.

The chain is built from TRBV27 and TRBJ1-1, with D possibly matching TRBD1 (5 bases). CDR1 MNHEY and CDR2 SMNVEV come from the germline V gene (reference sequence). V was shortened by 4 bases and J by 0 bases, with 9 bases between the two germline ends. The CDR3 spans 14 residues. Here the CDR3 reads CASSSRVMNTEAFF. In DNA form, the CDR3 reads TGTGCCAGCAGTTCCAGGGTTATGAACACTGAAGCTTTCTTT.

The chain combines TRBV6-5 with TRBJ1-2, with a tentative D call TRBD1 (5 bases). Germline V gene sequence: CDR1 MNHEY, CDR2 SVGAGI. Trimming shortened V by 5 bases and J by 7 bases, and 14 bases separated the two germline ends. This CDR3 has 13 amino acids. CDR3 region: CASSRNSRVGYTF. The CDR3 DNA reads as TGTGCCAGCAGTAGAAACTCCAGGGTTGGCTACACCTTC.

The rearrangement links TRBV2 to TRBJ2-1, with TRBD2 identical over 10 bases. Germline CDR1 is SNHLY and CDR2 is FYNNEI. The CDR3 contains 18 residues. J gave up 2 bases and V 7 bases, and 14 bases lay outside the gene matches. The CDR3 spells CASILIISSGGTYNEQFF. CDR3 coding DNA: TGTGCCAGCATACTTATCATTTCTAGCGGGGGAACCTACAATGAGCAGTTCTTC.

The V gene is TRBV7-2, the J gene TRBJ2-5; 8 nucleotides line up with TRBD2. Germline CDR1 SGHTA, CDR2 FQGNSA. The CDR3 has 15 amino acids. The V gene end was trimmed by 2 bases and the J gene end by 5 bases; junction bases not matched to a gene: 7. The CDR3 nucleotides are TGTGCCAGCAGCTTAAGGCGGGGGGCGGACGAGACCCAGTACTTC. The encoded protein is CASSLRRGADETQYF.

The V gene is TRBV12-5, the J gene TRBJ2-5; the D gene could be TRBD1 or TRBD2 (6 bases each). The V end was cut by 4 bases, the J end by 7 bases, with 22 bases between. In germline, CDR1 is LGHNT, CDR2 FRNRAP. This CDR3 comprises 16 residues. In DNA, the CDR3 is TGTGCTAGTGGTTCTTCCTCACAGGGAAAGGGGGGGACCCAGTACTTC. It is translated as CASGSSSQGKGGTQYF.

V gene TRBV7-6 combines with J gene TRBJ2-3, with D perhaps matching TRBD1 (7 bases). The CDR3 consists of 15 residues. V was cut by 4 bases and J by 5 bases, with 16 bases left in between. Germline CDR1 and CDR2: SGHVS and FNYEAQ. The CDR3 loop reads CASSSRTGGGDTQYF. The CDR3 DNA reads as TGTGCCAGCAGCTCGAGGACAGGAGGGGGAGATACGCAGTATTTT.

CDR3 in DNA: TGTGCCAGCAGAAGGACAGCTTATAGCAATCAGCCCCAGCATTTT. Protein: CASRRTAYSNQPQHF. The V gene is TRBV27, the J gene TRBJ1-5, with D possibly being TRBD1 (6 bases). V gave up 6 bases and J gave up 0 bases, with 12 bases separating them. This CDR3 spans 15 amino acids. Germline V gene data show CDR1 as MNHEY and CDR2 as SMNVEV (reference sequence).